The source of this TCR beta chain is a study of CD8 T cells in ankylosing spondylitis. This clonotype has ten or more counts. The CDR3 sequence is 17 residues long. Germline V CDR1 and CDR2: SGHNT, YYREEE (reference sequence). V shed 4 bases and J 4 bases; nucleotides not matched to a gene: 8. TCRdb called the 5' RACE reads again in MiXCR, with one record for every CDR3 protein. The data hold 150,000 to 200,000 distinct CDR3 sequences, with 15% to 20% observed a single time. The sequencing input was blood, either unsorted or a sorted T cell fraction (not recorded which). The clonotype originates from a male donor aged 5 to 29 with ankylosing spondylitis or in good health (not recorded which). The V gene is TRBV5-4, the J gene TRBJ2-1; 13 bases agree with TRBD2. Written as DNA, the CDR3 is TGTGCCAGCAGCCCAATCGGGACTAGCGGGGTTTACAATGAGCAGTTCTTC. Encoded protein: CASSPIGTSGVYNEQFF.